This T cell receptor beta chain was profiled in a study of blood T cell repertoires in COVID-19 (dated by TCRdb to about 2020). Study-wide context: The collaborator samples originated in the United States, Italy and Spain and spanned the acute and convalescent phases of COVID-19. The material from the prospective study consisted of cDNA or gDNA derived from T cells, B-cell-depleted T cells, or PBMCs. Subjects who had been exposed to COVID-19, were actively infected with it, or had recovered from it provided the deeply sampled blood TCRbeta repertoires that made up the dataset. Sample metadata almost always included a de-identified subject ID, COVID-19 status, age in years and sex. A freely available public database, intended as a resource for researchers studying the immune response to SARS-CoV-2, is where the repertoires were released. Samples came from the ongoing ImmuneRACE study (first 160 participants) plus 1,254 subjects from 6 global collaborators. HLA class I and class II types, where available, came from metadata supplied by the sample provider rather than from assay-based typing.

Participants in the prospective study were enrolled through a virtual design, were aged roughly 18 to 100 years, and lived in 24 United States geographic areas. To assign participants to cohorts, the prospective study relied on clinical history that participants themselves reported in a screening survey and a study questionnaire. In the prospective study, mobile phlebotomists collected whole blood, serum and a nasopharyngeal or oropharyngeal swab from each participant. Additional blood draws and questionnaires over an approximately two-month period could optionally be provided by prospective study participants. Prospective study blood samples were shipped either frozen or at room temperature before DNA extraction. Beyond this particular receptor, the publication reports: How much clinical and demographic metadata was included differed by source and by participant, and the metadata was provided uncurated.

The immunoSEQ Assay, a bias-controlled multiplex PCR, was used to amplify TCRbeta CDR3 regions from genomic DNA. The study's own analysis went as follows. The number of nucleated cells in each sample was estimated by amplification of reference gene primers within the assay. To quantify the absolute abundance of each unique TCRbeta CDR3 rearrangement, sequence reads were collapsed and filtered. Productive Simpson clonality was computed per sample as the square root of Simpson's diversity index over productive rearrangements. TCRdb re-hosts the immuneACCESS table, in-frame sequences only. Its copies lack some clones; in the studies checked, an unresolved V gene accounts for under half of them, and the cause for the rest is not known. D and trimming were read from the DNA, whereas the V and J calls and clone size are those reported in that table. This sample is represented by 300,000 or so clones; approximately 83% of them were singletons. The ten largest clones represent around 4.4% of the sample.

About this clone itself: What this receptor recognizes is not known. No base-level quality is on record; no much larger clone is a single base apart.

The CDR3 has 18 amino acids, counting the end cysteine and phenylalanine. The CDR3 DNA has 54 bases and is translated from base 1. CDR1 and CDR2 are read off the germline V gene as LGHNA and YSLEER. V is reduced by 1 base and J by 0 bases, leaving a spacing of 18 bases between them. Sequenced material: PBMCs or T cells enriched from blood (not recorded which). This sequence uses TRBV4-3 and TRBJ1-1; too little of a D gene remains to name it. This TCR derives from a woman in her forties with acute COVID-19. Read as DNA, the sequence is TGCGCCAGCAGCCAAGGGGGTTGGACTACTCTTATGAACACTGAAGCTTTCTTT. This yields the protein CASSQGGWTTLMNTEAFF.